This TCR beta chain was retrieved from a study of shared clonotypes between healthy human individuals. CDR1 is ENHRY and CDR2 is SYGVKD in the germline V gene. V was pared by 5 bases and J by 8 bases, with 3 bases of the junction left unmatched. The CDR3 is 13 residues long. Libraries were prepared by immunoSEQ multiplex PCR; TCRdb keeps only in-frame clonotypes and omits some of them. The data show some 2 million clones, approximately 95% seen once. Participating donors were healthy, HIV-negative adults free of recent acute infections or vaccinations. From CD4+ cells came CD45RA+ naive and CD45RA-negative memory subsets.

The chain carries TRBV10-3 and TRBJ1-2; 12 bases are a match to TRBD1. This receptor was obtained from a man aged 18 to 35 in good health. The sequencing sample was made of naive CD4+ T cells sorted from blood. Noted subset: CD45RA+ positively selected. CDR3 nucleotide sequence: TGTGCCATCAGTAACGGGACAGGGGGCGGCTACACCTTC. Its translation is CAISNGTGGGYTF.